This T cell receptor beta chain emerged from a study of identical twins. Study outcomes and limitations: Beta out-of-frame twin sharing showed a weaker excess. One should note that invariant MAIT and iNKT cells could partly confound zero-insertion analyses.

A template switching step contributed a universal primer site, while unique molecular identifiers were present in the cDNA. TCRdb reprocessed the 5' RACE reads with MiXCR, giving one entry per CDR3 protein. Altogether hundreds of thousands of distinct CDR3 sequences are present, approximately 9% being singletons, with the ten largest covering approximately 0.94%. This clonotype was observed a few times. Its antigen remains unknown. This CDR3 is built from 16 residues. Trimming took 1 base from V and 5 from J, leaving 14 bases between them. Germline assignment: CDR1 MNHEY and CDR2 SVGAGI. This sample also appeared in a second study, on yellow fever vaccine responses in identical twins.

The J gene is TRBJ1-4, the V gene TRBV6-5; possibly TRBD1 for D (5 bases). This receptor was obtained from a woman aged 18-29 years in good health. The specimen sequenced was PBMCs. The CDR3 coding sequence is TGTGCCAGCAGTTACTTTTCCGAGGCAGGGAATGAAAAACTGTTTTTT. Residues: CASSYFSEAGNEKLFF.